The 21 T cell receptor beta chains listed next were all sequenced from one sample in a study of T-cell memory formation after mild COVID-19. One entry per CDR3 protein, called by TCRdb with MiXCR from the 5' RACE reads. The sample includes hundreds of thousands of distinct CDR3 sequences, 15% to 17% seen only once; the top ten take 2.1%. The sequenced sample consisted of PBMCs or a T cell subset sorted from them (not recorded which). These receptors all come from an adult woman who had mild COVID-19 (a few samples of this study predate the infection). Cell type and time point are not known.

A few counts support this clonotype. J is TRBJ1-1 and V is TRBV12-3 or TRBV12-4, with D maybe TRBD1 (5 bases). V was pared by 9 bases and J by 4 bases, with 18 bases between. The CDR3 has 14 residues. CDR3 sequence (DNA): TGTGCCAGTCATGGAGGGGCTCGAGTCACTGAAGCTTTCTTT. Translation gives CASHGGARVTEAFF.

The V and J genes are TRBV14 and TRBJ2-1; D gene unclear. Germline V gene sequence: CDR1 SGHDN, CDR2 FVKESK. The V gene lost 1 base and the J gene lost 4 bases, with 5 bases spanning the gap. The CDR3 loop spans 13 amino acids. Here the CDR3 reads CASSQVWYNEQFF. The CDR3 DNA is TGTGCCAGCAGCCAAGTTTGGTACAATGAGCAGTTCTTC.

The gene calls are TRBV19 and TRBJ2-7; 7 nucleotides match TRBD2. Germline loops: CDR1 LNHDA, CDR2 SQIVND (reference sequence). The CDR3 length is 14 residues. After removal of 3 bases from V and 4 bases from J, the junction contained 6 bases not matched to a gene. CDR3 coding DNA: TGTGCCAGTAGTATTGTGGGAGGGCCTTACGAGCAGTACTTC. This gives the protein CASSIVGGPYEQYF.

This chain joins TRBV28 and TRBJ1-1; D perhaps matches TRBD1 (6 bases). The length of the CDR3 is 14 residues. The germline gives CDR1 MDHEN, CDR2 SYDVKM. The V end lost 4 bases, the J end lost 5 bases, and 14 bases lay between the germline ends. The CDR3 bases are TGTGCCAGCAGTTCACCCACAGGGAGAACTGAAGCTTTCTTT. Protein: CASSSPTGRTEAFF.

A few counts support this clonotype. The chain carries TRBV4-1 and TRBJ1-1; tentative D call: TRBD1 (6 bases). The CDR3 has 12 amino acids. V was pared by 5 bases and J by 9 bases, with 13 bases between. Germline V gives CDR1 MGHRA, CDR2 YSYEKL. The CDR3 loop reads CASSRRQGQAFF. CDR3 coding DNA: TGCGCCAGCAGCAGACGTCAGGGGCAAGCTTTCTTT.

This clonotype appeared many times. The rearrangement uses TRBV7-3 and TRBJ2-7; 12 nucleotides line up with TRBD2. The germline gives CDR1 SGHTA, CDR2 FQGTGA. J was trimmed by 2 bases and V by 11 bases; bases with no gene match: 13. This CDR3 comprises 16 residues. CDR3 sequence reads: CAPGLAGSLPTYEQYF. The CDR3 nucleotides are TGTGCCCCCGGACTAGCGGGATCCCTTCCTACCTACGAGCAGTACTTC.

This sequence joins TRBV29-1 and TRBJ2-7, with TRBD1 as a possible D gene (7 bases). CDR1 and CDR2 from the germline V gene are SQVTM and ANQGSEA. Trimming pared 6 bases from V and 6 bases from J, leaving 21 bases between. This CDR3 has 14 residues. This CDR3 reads CSVKGGTVGLEQYF. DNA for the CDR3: TGCAGCGTAAAAGGGGGGACAGTGGGCCTCGAGCAGTACTTC.

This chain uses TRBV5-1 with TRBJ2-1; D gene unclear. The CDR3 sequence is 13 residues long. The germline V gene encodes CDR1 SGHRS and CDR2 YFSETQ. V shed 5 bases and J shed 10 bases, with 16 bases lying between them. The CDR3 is CASRRISTLEQFF. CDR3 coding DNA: TGCGCCAGCAGAAGGATCTCTACTTTAGAGCAGTTCTTC.

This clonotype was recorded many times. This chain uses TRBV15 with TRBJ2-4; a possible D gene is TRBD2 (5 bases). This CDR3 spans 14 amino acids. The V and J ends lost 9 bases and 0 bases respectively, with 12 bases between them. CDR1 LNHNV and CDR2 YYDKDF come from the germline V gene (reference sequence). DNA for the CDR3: TGTGCCACGGACTCTGGGATAGCCAAAAACATTCAGTACTTC. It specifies CATDSGIAKNIQYF.

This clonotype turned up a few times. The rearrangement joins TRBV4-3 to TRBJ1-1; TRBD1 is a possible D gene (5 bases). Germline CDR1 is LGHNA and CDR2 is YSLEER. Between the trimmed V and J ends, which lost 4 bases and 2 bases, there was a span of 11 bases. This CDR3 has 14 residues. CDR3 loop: CASSPTDRNTEAFF. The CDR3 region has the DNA TGCGCCAGCAGCCCGACTGACAGAAACACTGAAGCTTTCTTT.

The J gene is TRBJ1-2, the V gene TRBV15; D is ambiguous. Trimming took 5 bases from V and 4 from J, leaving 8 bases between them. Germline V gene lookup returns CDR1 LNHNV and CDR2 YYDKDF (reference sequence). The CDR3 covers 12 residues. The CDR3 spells CATSGASYGYTF. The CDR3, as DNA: TGTGCCACCAGCGGCGCGTCCTATGGCTACACCTTC.

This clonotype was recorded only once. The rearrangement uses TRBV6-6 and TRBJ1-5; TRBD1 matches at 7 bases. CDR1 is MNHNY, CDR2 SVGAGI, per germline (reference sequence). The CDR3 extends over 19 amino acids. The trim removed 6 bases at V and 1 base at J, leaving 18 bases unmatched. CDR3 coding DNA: TGTGCCAGCAGCCGGGGACAGACAGGGAGGTCGGCCAGCAATCAGCCCCAGCATTTT. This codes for CASSRGQTGRSASNQPQHF.

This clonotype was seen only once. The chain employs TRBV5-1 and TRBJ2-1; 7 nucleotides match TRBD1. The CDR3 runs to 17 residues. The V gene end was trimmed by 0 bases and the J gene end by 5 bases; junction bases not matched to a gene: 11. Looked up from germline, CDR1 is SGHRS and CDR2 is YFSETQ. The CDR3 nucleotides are TGCGCCAGCAGCTTGGTTGCGACAGGGTCTCAGAACAATGAGCAGTTCTTC. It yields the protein CASSLVATGSQNNEQFF.

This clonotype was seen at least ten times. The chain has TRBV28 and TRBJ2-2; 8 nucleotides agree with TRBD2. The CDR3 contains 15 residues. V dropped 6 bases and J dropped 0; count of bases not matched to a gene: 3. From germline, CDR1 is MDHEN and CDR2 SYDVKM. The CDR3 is CASRVAGSNTGELFF. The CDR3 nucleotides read TGTGCCAGCAGAGTAGCGGGATCGAACACCGGGGAGCTGTTTTTT.

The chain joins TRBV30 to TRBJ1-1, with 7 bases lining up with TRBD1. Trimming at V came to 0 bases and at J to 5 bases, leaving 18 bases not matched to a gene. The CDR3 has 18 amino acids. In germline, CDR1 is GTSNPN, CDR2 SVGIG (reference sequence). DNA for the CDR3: TGTGCCTGGAGTGTCACTTCGGGACAGCTACATCGGGGAACTGAAGCTTTCTTT. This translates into CAWSVTSGQLHRGTEAFF.

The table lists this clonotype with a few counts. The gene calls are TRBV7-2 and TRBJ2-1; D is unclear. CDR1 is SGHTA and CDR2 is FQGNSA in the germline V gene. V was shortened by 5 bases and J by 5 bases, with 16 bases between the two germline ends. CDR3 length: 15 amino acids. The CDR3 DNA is TGTGCCAGCAGCCCAGCCCCCCAGGAGAACAATGAGCAGTTCTTC. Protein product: CASSPAPQENNEQFF.

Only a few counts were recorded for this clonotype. This CDR3 is CSARENFNEQFF. The CDR3 nucleotides are TGCAGTGCTAGAGAGAATTTCAATGAGCAGTTCTTC. V gene TRBV20-1 combines with J gene TRBJ2-1; D gene ambiguous. This CDR3 has 12 residues. V was clipped by 0 bases and J by 6 bases, with 6 bases between them. Germline values: CDR1 DFQATT, CDR2 SNEGSKA (reference sequence).

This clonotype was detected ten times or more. In DNA, the CDR3 is TGTGCCAGCAGCTTGGTTGTCAGCTCCTACGAGCAGTACTTC. Protein product: CASSLVVSSYEQYF. The chain recombines TRBV5-5 with TRBJ2-7; D not resolved. This CDR3 comprises 14 residues. V lost 0 bases to trimming and J lost 0 bases, with 7 bases between them. Germline CDR1 SGHKS, CDR2 YYEKEE (reference sequence).

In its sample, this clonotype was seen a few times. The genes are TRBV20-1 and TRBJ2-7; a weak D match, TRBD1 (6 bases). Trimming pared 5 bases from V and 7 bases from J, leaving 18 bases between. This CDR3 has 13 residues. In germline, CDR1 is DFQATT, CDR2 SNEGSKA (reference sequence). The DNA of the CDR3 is TGCAGTGCTCCCCCCAACAGGGTGGGTGAGCAGTACTTC. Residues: CSAPPNRVGEQYF.

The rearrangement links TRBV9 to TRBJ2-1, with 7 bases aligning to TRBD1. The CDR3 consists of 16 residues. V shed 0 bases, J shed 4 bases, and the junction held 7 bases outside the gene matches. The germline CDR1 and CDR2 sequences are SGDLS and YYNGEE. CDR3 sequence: CASSVGTGAGYNEQFF. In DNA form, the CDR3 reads TGTGCCAGCAGCGTAGGAACAGGGGCAGGATACAATGAGCAGTTCTTC.

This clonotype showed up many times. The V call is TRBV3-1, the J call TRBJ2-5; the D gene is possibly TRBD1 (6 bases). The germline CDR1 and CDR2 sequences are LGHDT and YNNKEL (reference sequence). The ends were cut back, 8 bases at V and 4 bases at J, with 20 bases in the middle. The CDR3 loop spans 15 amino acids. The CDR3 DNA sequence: TGTGCCAGCGCCCTAACAGGGTATGGGAGAGAGACCCAGTACTTC. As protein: CASALTGYGRETQYF.